The entry that follows covers one TCR beta chain sequence. Its antigen is currently unknown. Profiled with immunoSEQ multiplex PCR; TCRdb holds only in-frame clones, not every one. In the table there are roughly 35,000 clones, roughly 74% of which are singletons. These data come from a study of immune evolution from preneoplasia to lung adenocarcinoma. Resections took place in Japan or China from about 2013 to 2017. After pathologic assessment, macro-dissection selected premalignant or tumor cells for extraction. From germline, CDR1 is KGHSH and CDR2 LQKENI. Deletions cut 5 bases from V and 0 bases from J, with 5 bases between. The CDR3 has 14 residues. Study results and limitations: Top clone share appeared to fall from AAH through AIS, MIA, adenocarcinoma. Later-stage lesions appeared to have more T cells, more diversity, less clonality.

V is TRBV18 and J is TRBJ2-6, with D unresolved. The source material was FFPE invasive lung adenocarcinoma tissue. The TCR was taken from a person in their sixties with lung adenocarcinoma. CDR3 protein: CASSSNSGANVLTF. The DNA for the CDR3 is TGTGCCAGCTCATCAAACTCTGGGGCCAACGTCCTGACTTTC. The full variable domain, in which reference TRBV18 and TRBJ2-6 provide the parts outside the CDR3, is NAGVMQNPRHLVRRRGQEARLRCSPMKGHSHVYWYRQLPEEGLKFMVYLQKENIIDESGMPKERFSAEFPKEGPSILRIQQVVRGDSAAYFCASSSNSGANVLTFGAGSRLTVL.